This is a list of T cell receptor beta chains from one sample in a study of blood T cell repertoires in COVID-19. Assay: immunoSEQ multiplex PCR; the TCRdb copy retains only in-frame clones and omits some. The sample lists some 180,000 clones; approximately 80% were seen once. The sequenced material came from peripheral blood. The receptors originated from a woman aged 40 to 50 with COVID-19, enrolled during active disease. Each CDR3 is given with its conserved first and last residue. The D gene is left open where the match is weak. The size field is filled for only some rows; it gives once, few, many or a size class.

TRBD1,TRBV5-1,-,TRBJ1-4,CASTGGTNEKLFF,TGCGCCAGCACAGGGGGAACTAATGAAAAACTGTTTTTT
TRBD1,TRBV28,-,TRBJ2-1,CATPPGTGLMDEQFF,TGTGCCACCCCCCCCGGGACAGGGCTCATGGATGAGCAGTTCTTC
-,TRBV15,-,TRBJ2-3,CATSSRTDTDTQYF,TGTGCCACCAGCAGCAGGACAGACACAGATACGCAGTATTTT
TRBD1,TRBV27,-,TRBJ2-7,CASSLGQGAYEQYF,TGTGCCAGCAGTTTGGGGCAGGGGGCCTACGAGCAGTACTTC
TRBD2,TRBV13,-,TRBJ2-3,CASSLRVRTSGTFSTDTQYF,TGTGCCAGCAGCTTGAGGGTTAGGACTAGCGGGACTTTCTCCACAGATACGCAGTATTTT
TRBD1,TRBV24-1,-,TRBJ1-2,CATSDFSRDRASGYTF,TGTGCCACCAGTGATTTTTCCCGGGACAGGGCTAGTGGCTACACCTTC
TRBD1,TRBV2,-,TRBJ1-1,CASRTGVGTEAFF,TGTGCCAGCAGGACAGGGGTAGGGACTGAAGCTTTCTTT
-,TRBV7-3,once,TRBJ2-3,CASSLKGTDTQYF,TGTGCCAGCAGCTTAAAGGGGACAGATACGCAGTATTTT
TRBD1,TRBV27,-,TRBJ1-2,CASSKFGTGQYGYTF,TGTGCCAGCAGCAAGTTCGGGACAGGTCAATATGGCTACACCTTC
TRBD2,TRBV7-9,-,TRBJ2-7,CASSLSRGAYEQYF,TGTGCCAGCAGCTTAAGCCGGGGGGCCTACGAGCAGTACTTC
-,TRBV29-1,-,TRBJ2-5,CSVEIPLGAEYQETQYF,TGCAGCGTTGAAATTCCCTTGGGGGCGGAATACCAAGAGACCCAGTACTTC
TRBD1,TRBV7-9,-,TRBJ1-5,CASNHGQDQPQHF,TGTGCCAGCAACCATGGACAGGATCAGCCCCAGCATTTT
-,TRBV18,-,TRBJ1-5,CASSKYGEWDQPQHF,TGTGCCAGCTCAAAGTACGGGGAATGGGATCAGCCCCAGCATTTT
-,TRBV5-5,-,TRBJ1-4,CASTLHGLNEKLFF,TGTGCCAGCACCTTGCACGGACTTAATGAAAAACTGTTTTTT
-,TRBV12-3/TRBV12-4,-,TRBJ2-7,CASSLNSGYEQYF,TGTGCCAGCAGTTTAAACAGCGGGTACGAGCAGTACTTC
-,TRBV10-3,once,TRBJ2-7,CAIPKFYEQYF,TGTGCCATCCCTAAGTTCTACGAGCAGTACTTC
TRBD1,TRBV5-1,-,TRBJ1-2,CASSAQQGAAYGYTF,TGCGCCAGCAGCGCCCAACAGGGGGCGGCCTATGGCTACACCTTC
TRBD1,TRBV3-1/TRBV3-2,-,TRBJ1-6,CASSQAGTVDSPLHF,TGTGCCAGCAGCCAAGCCGGGACAGTGGATTCACCCCTCCACTTT
-,TRBV6-1,-,TRBJ1-3,CASSESSRGNTIYF,TGTGCCAGCAGTGAAAGTAGTAGAGGAAACACCATATATTTT
-,TRBV19,-,TRBJ2-1,CASSISLHLAESYNEQFF,TGTGCCAGTAGTATATCCCTCCATTTGGCAGAATCCTACAATGAGCAGTTCTTC
-,TRBV19,-,TRBJ1-4,CASSPQAANEKLFF,TGTGCCAGTAGTCCCCAGGCCGCTAATGAAAAACTGTTTTTT
-,TRBV27,-,TRBJ1-3,CASRSGVPGNTIYF,TGTGCCAGCAGATCAGGGGTCCCTGGAAACACCATATATTTT
-,TRBV25-1,-,TRBJ2-5,CASSERTDQETQYF,TGTGCCAGCAGTGAACGGACAGACCAAGAGACCCAGTACTTC
-,TRBV28,-,TRBJ1-1,CASSFPKGGITEAFF,TGTGCCAGCAGTTTCCCTAAGGGGGGGATCACTGAAGCTTTCTTT
-,TRBV5-5,-,TRBJ1-5,CASSMGLLNQPQHF,TGTGCCAGCAGCATGGGACTCCTTAATCAGCCCCAGCATTTT
-,TRBV7-3,-,TRBJ1-1,CASSLATENTEAFF,TGTGCCAGCAGCTTAGCCACAGAGAACACTGAAGCTTTCTTT
TRBD1,TRBV4-1,-,TRBJ2-2,CASSSGQGTGELFF,TGCGCCAGCAGCTCGGGACAGGGGACCGGGGAGCTGTTTTTT
-,TRBV3-1/TRBV3-2,-,TRBJ1-2,CASTRGTDYGYTF,TGTGCCAGCACCCGGGGTACGGACTATGGCTACACCTTC
TRBD1,TRBV24-1,few,TRBJ1-2,CATSGYDRARGYTF,TGTGCCACCAGTGGCTATGACAGGGCTCGCGGCTACACCTTC
-,TRBV12-5,-,TRBJ2-1,CASGLVLPGSEQFF,TGTGCTAGTGGTTTGGTACTCCCCGGGAGTGAGCAGTTCTTC
TRBD2,TRBV4-1,-,TRBJ2-7,CASSQQPLRLAGDEQYF,TGCGCCAGCAGCCAACAGCCCTTGAGACTAGCGGGAGACGAGCAGTACTTC
TRBD2,TRBV10-1,few,TRBJ2-1,CASSDHGLAREQFF,TGCGCCAGCAGTGACCACGGACTAGCACGCGAGCAGTTCTTC
TRBD1,TRBV19,-,TRBJ1-1,CASRRDRGNTEAFF,TGTGCCAGTAGGAGGGACAGGGGGAACACTGAAGCTTTCTTT
TRBD1,TRBV5-4,-,TRBJ1-2,CASSSPGQDYGYTF,TGTGCCAGCAGCTCCCCGGGACAGGATTATGGCTACACCTTC
TRBD1,TRBV6-2/TRBV6-3,-,TRBJ2-6,CASSWGTGTGANVLTF,TGTGCCAGCAGTTGGGGGACAGGGACAGGGGCCAACGTCCTGACTTTC
-,TRBV19,-,TRBJ2-5,CASSIGQGVQTQYF,TGTGCCAGTAGTATCGGGCAGGGCGTCCAGACCCAGTACTTC
TRBD1,TRBV18,-,TRBJ2-4,CASSPLTGGDVAKNIQYF,TGTGCCAGCTCACCACTGACAGGGGGCGACGTAGCCAAAAACATTCAGTACTTC
-,TRBV6-1,-,TRBJ2-7,CASSDRGGSVEQYF,TGTGCCAGCAGTGACCGCGGGGGCAGCGTCGAGCAGTACTTC
TRBD1,TRBV3-1/TRBV3-2,-,TRBJ1-2,CASSPEDRPRGYTF,TGTGCCAGCAGCCCCGAGGACAGGCCGCGGGGCTACACCTTC
TRBD2,TRBV5-1,-,TRBJ2-5,CASSLRTSGGQETQYF,TGCGCCAGCAGCTTGCGGACTAGCGGGGGCCAAGAGACCCAGTACTTC
-,TRBV28,once,TRBJ2-7,CASSLMEGVYEQYF,TGTGCCAGCAGTCTAATGGAGGGAGTCTACGAGCAGTACTTC
-,TRBV10-2,few,TRBJ1-6,CASSDPGEFSPLHF,TGCGCCAGCAGTGATCCAGGGGAGTTTTCACCCCTCCACTTT
TRBD1,TRBV7-9,-,TRBJ1-6,CASSLPGTGRSYNSPLHF,TGTGCCAGCAGCTTACCGGGGACAGGGCGCTCCTATAATTCACCCCTCCACTTT
-,TRBV5-1,-,TRBJ1-2,CASSLGFQGGYTF,TGCGCCAGCAGCTTGGGATTTCAGGGTGGCTACACCTTC
TRBD2,TRBV7-8,-,TRBJ2-1,CASSLAGSGGLRVEQFF,TGTGCCAGCAGCTTAGCGGGGAGCGGGGGCCTACGGGTTGAGCAGTTCTTC